Presented here are 29 T cell receptor beta chains from one specimen sequenced in a study of T cells after yellow fever vaccination. TCRdb re-called the 5' RACE reads with MiXCR, one entry per CDR3 protein. The sample includes 300,000 to 400,000 distinct CDR3 sequences, around an eighth seen only once; the top ten take about 3%. The sequences come from CD4+ T cells sorted from PBMCs, collected 15 days after the yellow fever booster vaccination. Receptors originate from a man in his late teens or twenties who received the YFV17D yellow fever vaccine.

This clonotype was seen only a few times. This chain connects TRBV7-2 to TRBJ1-1, with 8 bases fitting TRBD1. The CDR3 extends over 14 amino acids. V was pared by 6 bases and J by 6 bases, with 9 bases of the junction left unmatched. Per germline, CDR1 SGHTA and CDR2 FQGNSA. CDR3 sequence: CASSRKAGGAEAFF. The CDR3 DNA reads as TGTGCCAGCAGTAGAAAGGCAGGGGGCGCTGAAGCTTTCTTT.

The chain links TRBV4-3 to TRBJ1-4; 9 bases fit TRBD1. CDR1 is LGHNA, CDR2 YSLEER, per germline. J lost 3 bases, V lost 4 bases, and 9 bases had no gene match. CDR3 length equals 17 residues. The CDR3 DNA sequence: TGCGCCAGCAGCCGTTACAGGGGGCGCGGAGCTAATGAAAAACTGTTTTTT. Its translation is CASSRYRGRGANEKLFF.

The chain joins TRBV5-1 to TRBJ1-2; no firm D call. This CDR3 has 15 amino acids. V lost 4 bases and J 0 bases, leaving 13 bases between the germline ends. Germline lookup yields CDR1 SGHRS and CDR2 YFSETQ. The CDR3 loop is CASSPDPEANYGYTF. CDR3 bases: TGCGCCAGCAGCCCTGACCCCGAGGCTAACTATGGCTACACCTTC.

This sequence joins TRBV20-1 and TRBJ2-1, with D possibly TRBD1 on 5 matching bases. Germline V CDR1 and CDR2: DFQATT, SNEGSKA (reference sequence). This CDR3 spans 14 amino acids. Trimming took off 6 bases at V and 0 bases at J, with 12 bases between the two ends. Written as DNA, the CDR3 is TGCAGTGCCACCCACAGGAGCTCCTACAATGAGCAGTTCTTC. Encoded protein: CSATHRSSYNEQFF.

A few counts support this clonotype. This chain joins TRBV5-1 and TRBJ2-6; TRBD1 aligns across 8 bases. CDR1 is SGHRS and CDR2 is YFSETQ in the germline V gene. CDR3 size: 18 residues. V lost 3 bases and J lost 4; bases outside the gene matches: 12. The CDR3 DNA is TGCGCCAGCAGCTCATCCGGGACAGGTCCCCGGGGGGCCAACGTCCTGACTTTC. Protein product: CASSSSGTGPRGANVLTF.

The J gene is TRBJ2-6, the V gene TRBV7-8, with a weak D call TRBD1 (5 bases). Trimming removed 6 bases from V and 4 bases from J, with 13 bases in between. CDR3 length: 15 residues. Germline V lookup: CDR1 SGHVS, CDR2 FQNEAQ. The CDR3 DNA reads as TGTGCCAGCAGGGCGCAGGGCACCGGGGCCAACGTCCTGACTTTC. It encodes CASRAQGTGANVLTF.

This clonotype has a handful of counts. The chain joins TRBV7-2 to TRBJ2-1, with TRBD2 identical over 10 bases. Per the germline V gene, CDR1 is SGHTA and CDR2 is FQGNSA. The CDR3 is 15 residues long. V dropped 1 base and J dropped 8; count of bases not matched to a gene: 5. The CDR3 nucleotides are TGTGCCAGCAGCTTAGGTCAGCGGGGGGGCGATGAGCAGTTCTTC. Translated, it gives CASSLGQRGGDEQFF.

This clonotype turned up a few times. The chain uses TRBV5-1 and TRBJ2-5; TRBD2 matches 8 bases. CDR1 is SGHRS and CDR2 is YFSETQ in the germline V gene. The CDR3 spans 14 residues. V shed 4 bases, J shed 5 bases, and the junction held 7 bases outside the gene matches. This CDR3 reads CASSASGSRETQYF. CDR3 DNA sequence: TGCGCCAGCAGCGCAAGCGGGAGTCGGGAGACCCAGTACTTC.

This chain joins TRBV5-1 and TRBJ2-1; 7 bases agree with TRBD2. The CDR3 is 20 residues long. The V gene's germline CDR1 is SGHRS and CDR2 YFSETQ. V lost 3 bases to trimming and J lost 5 bases; unmatched junction nucleotides: 23. CDR3 amino acids: CASSSRVLIRAGTVNNEQFF. DNA for the CDR3: TGCGCCAGCAGCTCCCGAGTCTTAATACGAGCGGGGACCGTTAACAATGAGCAGTTCTTC.

This rearrangement joins TRBV5-4 to TRBJ2-1, with D perhaps matching TRBD1 or TRBD2 (7 bases each). This CDR3 region has 17 residues. Germline V gene data show CDR1 as SGHNT and CDR2 as YYREEE (reference sequence). V gave up 0 bases and J gave up 7 bases, with 20 bases separating them. The CDR3 sequence: CASSLAGGDQGGNEQFF. The CDR3 nucleotides are TGTGCCAGCAGCTTGGCCGGCGGGGACCAGGGGGGGAATGAGCAGTTCTTC.

The rearrangement links TRBV27 to TRBJ2-5; 10 nucleotides agree with TRBD2. Trimming removed 5 bases from V and 2 bases from J; junction bases left unmatched: 8. The CDR3 has 16 amino acids. Germline V lookup: CDR1 MNHEY, CDR2 SMNVEV (reference sequence). The CDR3 region is CASSRRLAGTQETQYF. Written as DNA, the CDR3 is TGTGCCAGCAGTCGTCGACTAGCGGGTACGCAAGAGACCCAGTACTTC.

This clonotype was found a few times. The chain couples TRBV20-1 to TRBJ2-3; 8 bases are shared with TRBD2. V lost 1 base and J lost 5; bases outside the gene matches: 2. CDR1 and CDR2 from the germline V gene are DFQATT and SNEGSKA (reference sequence). This CDR3 contains 13 residues. For the CDR3, the DNA is TGCAGTGCTAGAGGCGGGACTAGAGATACGCAGTATTTT. Its protein is CSARGGTRDTQYF.

V gene TRBV5-1 combines with J gene TRBJ2-5; TRBD2 aligns across 8 bases. V was pared by 4 bases and J by 0 bases, with 8 bases of the junction left unmatched. The germline CDR1 and CDR2 sequences are SGHRS and YFSETQ. The CDR3 has 16 residues. The CDR3 DNA sequence: TGCGCCAGCAGCCGGTCAGTGACTAGCGACCAAGAGACCCAGTACTTC. Its translation is CASSRSVTSDQETQYF.

The gene calls are TRBV12-3 or TRBV12-4 and TRBJ1-6, with TRBD1 as a possible D gene (6 bases). V was trimmed by 4 bases and J by 6 bases, leaving 7 bases between them. This CDR3 comprises 13 residues. The CDR3 sequence: CASSSRGNSPLHF. Here the CDR3 DNA reads TGTGCCAGCAGTTCCAGGGGTAATTCACCCCTCCACTTT.

A few counts support this clonotype. This chain uses TRBV30 with TRBJ2-2; D remains ambiguous. CDR3 length: 14 amino acids. V gave up 0 bases and J gave up 5 bases, with 10 bases separating them. Germline CDR1 is GTSNPN and CDR2 is SVGIG (reference sequence). CDR3 nucleotides: TGTGCCTGGAGTGTTGTCAGGCAAACCGGGGAGCTGTTTTTT. Protein sequence: CAWSVVRQTGELFF.

The chain uses TRBV9 and TRBJ2-4; D gene unclear. V was shortened by 0 bases and J by 4 bases, with 14 bases between the two germline ends. The CDR3 consists of 16 residues. Germline values: CDR1 SGDLS, CDR2 YYNGEE. The CDR3 loop reads CASSVDPGVGKNIQYF. CDR3 nucleotide sequence: TGTGCCAGCAGCGTAGATCCAGGTGTGGGGAAAAACATTCAGTACTTC.

This clonotype was seen many times. The chain has TRBV4-3 and TRBJ2-3; 7 bases line up with TRBD2. The V segment lost 4 bases and the J segment 6 bases; nucleotides outside the gene matches: 4. There are 13 residues in the CDR3. Per germline, CDR1 LGHNA and CDR2 YSLEER. CDR3 coding DNA: TGCGCCAGCAGCCTTACTAGCGCCGATACGCAGTATTTT. It specifies CASSLTSADTQYF.

This clonotype was observed a handful of times. The chain combines TRBV7-9 with TRBJ2-7, with 8 bases matching TRBD1. Germline CDR1 is SEHNR and CDR2 is FQNEAQ (reference sequence). The V gene end was trimmed by 6 bases and the J gene end by 5 bases; junction bases not matched to a gene: 6. This CDR3 spans 13 amino acids. The DNA for the CDR3 is TGTGCCAGCAGATCGTCAGGGGGCCACGAGCAGTACGTC. It is translated as CASRSSGGHEQYV.

This clonotype was observed many times. This rearrangement joins TRBV18 to TRBJ1-1; D is possibly TRBD1 (5 bases). Germline-derived CDR1 and CDR2 are KGHSH and LQKENI. Trimming removed 1 base at V and 1 base at J, with 10 bases between. This CDR3 contains 15 residues. CDR3 residues: CASSPQAGRNTEAFF. CDR3 nucleotide sequence: TGTGCCAGCTCACCACAGGCGGGACGGAACACTGAAGCTTTCTTT.

The chain carries TRBV7-9 and TRBJ2-1; the match to TRBD1 covers 8 bases. CDR1 is SEHNR and CDR2 is FQNEAQ in the germline V gene (reference sequence). This CDR3 comprises 14 residues. J gave up 8 bases and V 1 base, and 4 bases lay outside the gene matches. CDR3: CASSLDPGGHEQFF. The CDR3 bases are TGTGCCAGCAGCTTAGATCCAGGGGGCCATGAGCAGTTCTTC. Based on the CDR3 plus reference TRBV7-9 and TRBJ2-1, the full variable domain is DTGVSQNPRHKITKRGQNVTFRCDPISEHNRLYWYRQTLGQGPEFLTYFQNEAQLEKSRLLSDRFSAERPKGSFSTLEIQRTEQGDSAMYLCASSLDPGGHEQFFGPGTRLTVL.

The rearrangement joins TRBV6-2 or TRBV6-3 to TRBJ1-6; 7 bases map to TRBD1. There are 16 residues in the CDR3. The V segment lost 0 bases and the J segment 9 bases; nucleotides outside the gene matches: 8. Germline CDR1 and CDR2: MNHEY and SVGEGT. CDR3 protein: CASSYSPGQRTSPLHF. CDR3 nucleotide sequence: TGTGCCAGCAGTTACTCGCCGGGACAGAGGACTTCACCCCTCCACTTT.

This clonotype has a handful of counts. The chain is built from TRBV9 and TRBJ1-3; weak D call: TRBD1 (5 bases). Germline CDR1 is SGDLS and CDR2 is YYNGEE. CDR3 size: 19 residues. Trimming cost V 0 bases and J 0 bases, with 19 bases left between them. CDR3 DNA: TGTGCCAGCAGCGTAGGTGGGACGGCCCTTCCAAGCTCTGGAAACACCATATATTTT. Residues: CASSVGGTALPSSGNTIYF.

This clonotype has just a few counts. The chain recombines TRBV4-1 with TRBJ2-2; 8 nucleotides align to TRBD1. The length of the CDR3 is 15 residues. The ends lost 3 bases at V and 5 bases at J; junction bases unmatched: 5. Germline assignment: CDR1 MGHRA and CDR2 YSYEKL. The CDR3: CASSQTGARTGELFF. The CDR3 DNA reads TGCGCCAGCAGCCAGACAGGGGCAAGGACCGGGGAGCTGTTTTTT.

The CDR3 is CASSPRRTSVAYEQYF. In DNA, the CDR3 is TGTGCCAGCAGCCCCCGCCGGACTAGCGTCGCCTACGAGCAGTACTTC. The chain employs TRBV11-2 and TRBJ2-7, with TRBD2 identical over 9 bases. This CDR3 has 16 residues. Losses at the gene ends were 5 bases for V and 2 bases for J; bases not matched to a gene: 10. Per germline, CDR1 SGHAT and CDR2 FQNNGV. Looking up the rest from reference TRBV11-2 and TRBJ2-7 gives the full variable domain: EAGVAQSPRYKIIEKRQSVAFWCNPISGHATLYWYQQILGQGPKLLIQFQNNGVVDDSQLPKDRFSAERLKGVDSTLKIQPAKLEDSAVYLCASSPRRTSVAYEQYFGPGTRLTVT.

The chain combines TRBV5-1 with TRBJ2-7; the D call may be TRBD1 or TRBD2 (6 bases each). Deletions cut 4 bases from V and 5 bases from J, with 13 bases between. CDR3 length: 13 residues. Germline CDR1 reads SGHRS; CDR2 reads YFSETQ. Written as DNA, the CDR3 is TGCGCCAGCAGCAGGGGGGCCGGGGACGAGCAGTACTTC. Amino acid sequence: CASSRGAGDEQYF.

This chain links TRBV18 with TRBJ2-7; 8 bases map to TRBD2. This CDR3 has 15 amino acids. The J segment lost 6 bases and the V segment lost 3 bases, leaving 10 bases of the junction unmatched. Germline CDR1 KGHSH, CDR2 LQKENI. The CDR3 DNA reads as TGTGCCAGCTCACCGTTCGGAGGGGCGGGAGGCGAGCAGTACTTC. This encodes CASSPFGGAGGEQYF.

The chain combines TRBV7-2 with TRBJ1-2; D remains unclear. Looked up from germline, CDR1 is SGHTA and CDR2 is FQGNSA. The CDR3 contains 15 residues. V lost 1 base and J lost 4, with 13 bases in between. CDR3 bases: TGTGCCAGCAGCTTAGAAGGGCCCAATAGCTATGGCTACACCTTC. As protein: CASSLEGPNSYGYTF.

V and J are TRBV6-5 and TRBJ2-3, with 11 bases fitting TRBD2. This CDR3 spans 17 amino acids. V shed 6 bases and J 6 bases; nucleotides not matched to a gene: 14. Germline-derived CDR1 and CDR2 are MNHEY and SVGAGI. Here the CDR3 DNA reads TGTGCCAGCAGACGCAGATTAGCGGGGGGGACGGGGGATACGCAGTATTTT. Translated, it gives CASRRRLAGGTGDTQYF.

Many counts were recorded for this clonotype. The V gene is TRBV5-1, the J gene TRBJ2-3; D gene ambiguous. The germline V gene has CDR1 SGHRS and CDR2 YFSETQ. V lost 5 bases, J lost 4 bases, and 14 bases lay in between. This CDR3 is 14 amino acids long. The CDR3 sequence: CASRPEPEPDTQYF. The CDR3 region has the DNA TGCGCCAGCAGGCCCGAACCCGAGCCAGATACGCAGTATTTT.